This T cell receptor (beta chain) was captured in a study of blood T cell repertoires in COVID-19. Study information: The cDNA or gDNA used as material had been derived from T cells, B-cell-depleted T cells, or PBMCs.

V lost 4 bases, J lost 1 base, and 19 bases lay in between. This CDR3 is built from 17 residues. Germline CDR1 reads KGHSH; CDR2 reads LQKENI. TCRdb's copy holds only in-frame clones and misses some; the assay was immunoSEQ multiplex PCR. The table shows some 250,000 clones, with around 90% occurring only once. Material for sequencing was peripheral blood. The receptor's source is a woman in her 70s with active or convalescent COVID-19. The rearrangement joins TRBV18 to TRBJ1-1; no firm D call. CDR3 sequence: CASSLPVTGRENTEAFF. The CDR3 DNA is TGTGCCAGCTCACTCCCGGTGACGGGGAGGGAGAACACTGAAGCTTTCTTT. Full variable domain (remainder filled in from reference TRBV18 and TRBJ1-1): NAGVMQNPRHLVRRRGQEARLRCSPMKGHSHVYWYRQLPEEGLKFMVYLQKENIIDESGMPKERFSAEFPKEGPSILRIQQVVRGDSAAYFCASSLPVTGRENTEAFFGQGTRLTVV.